The 19 T cell receptor beta chains listed next were all sequenced from one sample in a study of blood T cell repertoires in COVID-19. The method was immunoSEQ multiplex PCR; TCRdb's version includes in-frame clones alone and lacks a portion of them. The sample includes 120,000 to 150,000 clones, about 85% of them seen just once. Sequencing was done on a sample of peripheral blood. The receptors originated from a human donor with acute or convalescent COVID-19. The donor label of this sample is uncertain.

This clone showed up just a few times. V is TRBV7-6 and J is TRBJ2-3; 7 nucleotides line up with TRBD2. Germline V gene sequence: CDR1 SGHVS, CDR2 FNYEAQ. The V and J ends lost 0 bases and 2 bases, in that order; junction bases with no gene match: 5. The CDR3 loop spans 16 amino acids. The DNA of the CDR3 is TGTGCCAGCAGCTTAGCGGGGGGGGGAATCACAGATACGCAGTATTTT. It yields the protein CASSLAGGGITDTQYF.

The V call is TRBV27, the J call TRBJ1-4, with a possible D match to TRBD1 (5 bases). This CDR3 comprises 14 residues. Germline assignment: CDR1 MNHEY and CDR2 SMNVEV (reference sequence). Trimming cost V 6 bases and J 7 bases, with 15 bases left between them. CDR3: CASRGLAGGEKLFF. DNA of the CDR3: TGTGCCAGCAGGGGGCTTGCCGGCGGTGAAAAACTGTTTTTT.

The chain joins TRBV5-1 to TRBJ1-2; D is undetermined. CDR1 SGHRS and CDR2 YFSETQ come from the germline V gene. CDR3 length equals 13 residues. V was cut by 0 bases and J by 4 bases, with 7 bases left in between. This CDR3 reads CASSLDGVYGYTF. CDR3 nucleotides: TGCGCCAGCAGCTTGGACGGGGTCTATGGCTACACCTTC.

V is TRBV13 and J is TRBJ2-7; D unresolved. Between the trimmed V and J ends, which lost 5 bases and 0 bases, there was a span of 11 bases. This CDR3 has 14 amino acids. The germline V gene has CDR1 PRHDT and CDR2 FYEKMQ (reference sequence). The CDR3 bases are TGTGCCAGCAGCATATCGACAACCTCCTACGAGCAGTACTTC. Its translation is CASSISTTSYEQYF.

This chain joins TRBV6-5 and TRBJ2-7; D gene ambiguous. The V and J ends lost 5 bases and 4 bases respectively, with 15 bases between them. This CDR3 spans 14 amino acids. Per germline, CDR1 MNHEY and CDR2 SVGAGI. CDR3 bases: TGTGCCAGCAGTCCCTGGAGAGGTGGGTACGAGCAGTACTTC. Translating it yields CASSPWRGGYEQYF.

The chain joins TRBV5-8 to TRBJ2-7, with D uncertain. Germline V gene sequence: CDR1 SGHTS, CDR2 YDEGEE. This CDR3 is 13 amino acids long. CDR3 sequence: CASSSYSSYERYV. As DNA, the CDR3 is TGTGCCAGCAGCTCCTACTCCTCCTACGAGCGGTACGTC.

V and J are TRBV6-5 and TRBJ1-2, with 8 bases identical to TRBD1. Germline lookup yields CDR1 MNHEY and CDR2 SVGAGI. The CDR3 spans 15 residues. V was clipped by 6 bases and J by 2 bases; unmatched bases: 8. CDR3 sequence: CASSPTGVTNYGYTF. The CDR3 nucleotides are TGTGCCAGCAGCCCGACAGGGGTCACCAACTATGGCTACACCTTC.

The sample holds one count of this clone. V usage is TRBV18 and J usage is TRBJ1-3, with D possibly being TRBD1 (6 bases). The CDR3 is 13 amino acids. Germline V gene data show CDR1 as KGHSH and CDR2 as LQKENI. The ends were cut back, 2 bases at V and 8 bases at J, with 10 bases in the middle. In DNA form, the CDR3 reads TGTGCCAGCTCACCAAACAGGGTAGACACCATATATTTT. This translates into CASSPNRVDTIYF.

The chain recombines TRBV10-1 with TRBJ1-1, with 7 positions matching TRBD1. The germline CDR1 and CDR2 sequences are WNHNN and SYGVQD (reference sequence). Germline trimming cut 6 bases from V and 4 bases from J; bases unmatched to any gene: 14. The CDR3 extends over 16 amino acids. CDR3 in DNA: TGCGCCAGCAGGCAAGATCGGACAGGCGAGGGCACTGAAGCTTTCTTT. It encodes CASRQDRTGEGTEAFF.

This chain uses TRBV3-1 (or the pseudogene TRBV3-2) with TRBJ1-4, with D possibly being TRBD1 (6 bases). CDR1 LGHDT and CDR2 YNNKEL come from the germline V gene (reference sequence). V was pared by 4 bases and J by 5 bases, with 11 bases between. The CDR3 loop spans 14 amino acids. CDR3: CASSRRGNNEKLFF. Written as DNA, the CDR3 is TGTGCCAGCAGCCGAAGGGGGAACAATGAAAAACTGTTTTTT.

The chain combines TRBV6-1 with TRBJ2-7; 7 nucleotides match TRBD1. Germline-derived CDR1 and CDR2 are MNHNS and SASEGT. The CDR3 extends over 17 amino acids. J gave up 2 bases and V 1 base, and 11 bases lay outside the gene matches. CDR3 nucleotides: TGTGCCAGCAGTGAAGGCCAGACAGGGAGTAAGACCTACGAGCAGTACTTC. It yields the protein CASSEGQTGSKTYEQYF.

This chain uses TRBV4-2 with TRBJ2-1; D is possibly TRBD2 (5 bases). V shed 3 bases and J shed 7 bases, with 16 bases lying between them. The CDR3 contains 15 residues. Germline loops: CDR1 LGHNA, CDR2 YNFKEQ. CDR3 sequence reads: CASSHEGVRANEQFF. Here the CDR3 DNA reads TGTGCCAGCAGCCATGAGGGCGTTCGTGCGAATGAGCAGTTCTTC.

This clone was detected once. This chain connects TRBV9 to TRBJ1-6; TRBD1 matches at 12 bases. Germline-derived CDR1 and CDR2 are SGDLS and YYNGEE. The length of the CDR3 is 17 residues. J gave up 3 bases and V 4 bases, and 5 bases lay outside the gene matches. CDR3 amino acids: CASSSGTGGFYNSPLHF. Written as DNA, the CDR3 is TGTGCCAGCAGCTCCGGGACAGGGGGCTTCTATAATTCACCCCTCCACTTT.

J is TRBJ1-4 and V is TRBV5-5; no reliable D call. This CDR3 spans 14 amino acids. Germline V CDR1 and CDR2: SGHKS, YYEKEE (reference sequence). Trimming cost V 2 bases and J 5 bases, with 10 bases left between them. The CDR3 spells CASSFGSQNEKLFF. The CDR3 DNA is TGTGCCAGCAGCTTCGGGTCCCAGAATGAAAAACTGTTTTTT.

The DNA of the CDR3 is TGTGCCAGCAGCCCCCAGGCCGGGGAGCTGTTTTTT. This gives the protein CASSPQAGELFF. This chain links TRBV7-3 with TRBJ2-2; D remains ambiguous. V lost 5 bases and J 6 bases, leaving 7 bases between the germline ends. The CDR3 runs 12 residues. The germline V gene has CDR1 SGHTA and CDR2 FQGTGA. The whole variable domain, filled in from reference TRBV7-3 and TRBJ2-2, reads GAGVSQTPSNKVTEKGKYVELRCDPISGHTALYWYRQSLGQGPEFLIYFQGTGAADDSGLPNDRFFAVRPEGSVSTLKIQRTERGDSAVYLCASSPQAGELFFGEGSRLTVL.

A note on this clone: Other DNA sequences from this sample encode an identical CDR3 as well. The J gene is TRBJ2-5, the V gene TRBV7-9, with D tentatively TRBD1 (6 bases). Trimming removed 1 base at V and 2 bases at J, with 8 bases between. Germline V CDR1 and CDR2: SEHNR, FQNEAQ (reference sequence). CDR3 length equals 14 residues. The CDR3, as DNA: TGTGCCAGCAGCTTAGGACAGGTACAAGAGACCCAGTACTTC. Its translation is CASSLGQVQETQYF.

The chain employs TRBV7-8 and TRBJ1-2, with D possibly TRBD1 on 6 matching bases. The V and J ends lost 4 bases and 0 bases respectively, with 12 bases between them. Germline CDR1 and CDR2: SGHVS and FQNEAQ. The CDR3 has 15 amino acids. The CDR3 region has the DNA TGTGCCAGCAGCTCCTGGGCAGGGGCTAACTATGGCTACACCTTC. This encodes CASSSWAGANYGYTF.

The chain carries TRBV4-2 and TRBJ1-2, with 8 bases lining up with TRBD1. The germline gives CDR1 LGHNA, CDR2 YNFKEQ. After removal of 0 bases from V and 3 bases from J, the junction contained 6 bases not matched to a gene. The CDR3 consists of 16 residues. The CDR3 region has the DNA TGTGCCAGCAGCCAAGATGGGCAGGGGGCATACTATGGCTACACCTTC. Amino acid sequence: CASSQDGQGAYYGYTF.

This chain links TRBV6-2 or TRBV6-3 with TRBJ2-1; TRBD2 matches at 7 bases. The CDR3 sequence is 16 residues long. The V gene end was trimmed by 2 bases and the J gene end by 8 bases; junction bases not matched to a gene: 12. Per the germline V gene, CDR1 is MNHEY and CDR2 is SVGEGT. CDR3 nucleotides: TGTGCCAGCAGTTACGATCGGAAACGAAGCGGGGATGAGCAGTTCTTC. It encodes CASSYDRKRSGDEQFF.